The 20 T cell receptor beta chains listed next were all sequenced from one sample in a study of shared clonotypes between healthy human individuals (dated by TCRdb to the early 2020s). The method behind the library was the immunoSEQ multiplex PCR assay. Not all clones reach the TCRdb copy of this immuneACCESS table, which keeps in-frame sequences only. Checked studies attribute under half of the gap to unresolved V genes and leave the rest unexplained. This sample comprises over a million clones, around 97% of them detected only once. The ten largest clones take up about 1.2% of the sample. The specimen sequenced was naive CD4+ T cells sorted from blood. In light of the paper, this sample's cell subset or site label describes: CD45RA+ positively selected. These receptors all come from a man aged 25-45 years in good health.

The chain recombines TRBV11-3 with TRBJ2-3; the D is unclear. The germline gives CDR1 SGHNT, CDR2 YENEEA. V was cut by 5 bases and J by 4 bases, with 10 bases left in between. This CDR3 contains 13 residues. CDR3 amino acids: CASSPPRPDTQYF. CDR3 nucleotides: TGTGCCAGCAGCCCACCCCGCCCAGATACGCAGTATTTT.

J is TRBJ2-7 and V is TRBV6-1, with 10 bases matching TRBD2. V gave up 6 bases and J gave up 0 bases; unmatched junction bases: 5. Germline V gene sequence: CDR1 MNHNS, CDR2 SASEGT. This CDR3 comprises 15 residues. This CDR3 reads CASSVSGRSSYEQYF. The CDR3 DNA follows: TGTGCCAGCAGCGTTAGCGGGAGGAGCTCCTACGAGCAGTACTTC.

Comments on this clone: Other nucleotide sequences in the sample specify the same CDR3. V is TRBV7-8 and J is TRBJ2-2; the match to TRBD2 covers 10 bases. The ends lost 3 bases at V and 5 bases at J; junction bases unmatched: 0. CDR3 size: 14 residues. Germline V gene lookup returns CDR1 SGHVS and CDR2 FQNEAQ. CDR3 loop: CASSLGLATGELFF. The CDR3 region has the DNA TGTGCCAGCAGCTTGGGACTAGCGACCGGGGAGCTGTTTTTT.

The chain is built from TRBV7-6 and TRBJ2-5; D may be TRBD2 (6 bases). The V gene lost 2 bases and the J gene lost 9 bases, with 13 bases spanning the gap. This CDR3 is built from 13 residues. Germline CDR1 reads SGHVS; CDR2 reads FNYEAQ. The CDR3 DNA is TGTGCCAGCAGCTTACTTACTAGCCGGGCCCAGTACTTC. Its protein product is CASSLLTSRAQYF.

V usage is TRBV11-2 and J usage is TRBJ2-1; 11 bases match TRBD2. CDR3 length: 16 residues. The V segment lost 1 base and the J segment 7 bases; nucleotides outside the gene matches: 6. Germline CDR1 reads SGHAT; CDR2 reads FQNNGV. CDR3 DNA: TGTGCCAGCAGCTTAGGATGGGGACTAGCGGAAAATGAGCAGTTCTTC. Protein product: CASSLGWGLAENEQFF.

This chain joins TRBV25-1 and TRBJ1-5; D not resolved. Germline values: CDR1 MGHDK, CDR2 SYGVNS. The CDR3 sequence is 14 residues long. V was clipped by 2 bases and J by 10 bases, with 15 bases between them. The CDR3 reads CASSEDGMNRPQHF. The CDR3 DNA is TGTGCCAGCAGTGAAGATGGGATGAATCGTCCCCAGCATTTT.

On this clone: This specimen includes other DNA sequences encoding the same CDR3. The CDR3 loop is CASSVAGTGVGEQYF. In nucleotides, the CDR3 is TGTGCCAGCAGCGTAGCAGGGACAGGGGTGGGCGAGCAGTACTTC. The gene calls are TRBV9 and TRBJ2-7; 10 positions agree with TRBD1. J was trimmed by 6 bases and V by 0 bases; bases with no gene match: 6. The germline V gene encodes CDR1 SGDLS and CDR2 YYNGEE. The CDR3 runs to 15 residues.

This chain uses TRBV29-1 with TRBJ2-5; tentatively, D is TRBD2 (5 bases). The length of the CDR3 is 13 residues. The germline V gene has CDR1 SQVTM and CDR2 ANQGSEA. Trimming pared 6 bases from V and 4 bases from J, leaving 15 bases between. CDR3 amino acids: CSVMDLGSETQYF. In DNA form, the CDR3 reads TGCAGCGTGATGGACTTAGGGTCAGAGACCCAGTACTTC.

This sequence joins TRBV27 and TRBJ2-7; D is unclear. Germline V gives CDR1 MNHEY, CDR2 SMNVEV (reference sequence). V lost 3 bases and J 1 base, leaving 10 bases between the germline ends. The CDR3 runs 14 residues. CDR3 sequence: CASSFVGRSYEQYF. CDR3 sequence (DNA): TGTGCCAGCAGTTTCGTGGGCAGGTCCTACGAGCAGTACTTC.

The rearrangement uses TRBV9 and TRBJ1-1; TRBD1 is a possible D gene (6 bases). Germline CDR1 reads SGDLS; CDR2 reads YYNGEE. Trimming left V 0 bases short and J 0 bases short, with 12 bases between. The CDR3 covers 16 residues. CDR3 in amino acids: CASSVAGGLMNTEAFF. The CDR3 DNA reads TGTGCCAGCAGCGTAGCCGGGGGCCTTATGAACACTGAAGCTTTCTTT.

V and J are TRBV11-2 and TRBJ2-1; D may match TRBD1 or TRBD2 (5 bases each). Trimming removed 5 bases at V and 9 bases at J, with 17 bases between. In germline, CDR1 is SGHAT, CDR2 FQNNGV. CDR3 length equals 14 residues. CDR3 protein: CASSPGPPPSEQFF. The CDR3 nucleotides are TGTGCCAGCAGCCCGGGACCCCCCCCCAGTGAGCAGTTCTTC. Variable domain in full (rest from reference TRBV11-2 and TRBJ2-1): EAGVAQSPRYKIIEKRQSVAFWCNPISGHATLYWYQQILGQGPKLLIQFQNNGVVDDSQLPKDRFSAERLKGVDSTLKIQPAKLEDSAVYLCASSPGPPPSEQFFGPGTRLTVL.

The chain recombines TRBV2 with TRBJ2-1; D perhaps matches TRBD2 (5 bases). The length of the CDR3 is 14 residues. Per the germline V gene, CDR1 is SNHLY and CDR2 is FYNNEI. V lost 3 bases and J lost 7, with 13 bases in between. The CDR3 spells CASSDGIPLNEQFF. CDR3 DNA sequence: TGTGCCAGCAGTGACGGGATCCCCTTGAATGAGCAGTTCTTC.

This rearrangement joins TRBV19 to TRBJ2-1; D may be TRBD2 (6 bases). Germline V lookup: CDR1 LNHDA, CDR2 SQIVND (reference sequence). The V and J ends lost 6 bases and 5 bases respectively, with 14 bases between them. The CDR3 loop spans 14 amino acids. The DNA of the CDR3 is TGTGCCAGTAGGGGGCTCCGGGGGAACAATGAGCAGTTCTTC. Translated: CASRGLRGNNEQFF.

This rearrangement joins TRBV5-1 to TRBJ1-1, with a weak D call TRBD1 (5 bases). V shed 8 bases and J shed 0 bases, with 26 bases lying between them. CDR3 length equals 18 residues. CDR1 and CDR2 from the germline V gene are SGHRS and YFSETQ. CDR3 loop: CASAEFPGGKGLNTEAFF. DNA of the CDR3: TGCGCCAGTGCCGAATTTCCGGGGGGAAAGGGTTTGAACACTGAAGCTTTCTTT.

CDR3 amino acids: CASRGLAGETAKNIQYF. The CDR3 coding sequence is TGTGCCAGCAGGGGACTAGCGGGAGAAACAGCCAAAAACATTCAGTACTTC. V gene TRBV11-2 combines with J gene TRBJ2-4, with 14 positions matching TRBD2. This CDR3 contains 17 residues. Germline V gives CDR1 SGHAT, CDR2 FQNNGV. V lost 6 bases to trimming and J lost 0 bases; unmatched junction nucleotides: 4.

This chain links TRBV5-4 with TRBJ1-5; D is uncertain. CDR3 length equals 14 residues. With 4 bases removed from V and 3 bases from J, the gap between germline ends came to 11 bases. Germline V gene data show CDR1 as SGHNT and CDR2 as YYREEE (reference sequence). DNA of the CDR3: TGTGCCAGCAGCCTCTGGGCTAACAATCAGCCCCAGCATTTT. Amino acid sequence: CASSLWANNQPQHF.

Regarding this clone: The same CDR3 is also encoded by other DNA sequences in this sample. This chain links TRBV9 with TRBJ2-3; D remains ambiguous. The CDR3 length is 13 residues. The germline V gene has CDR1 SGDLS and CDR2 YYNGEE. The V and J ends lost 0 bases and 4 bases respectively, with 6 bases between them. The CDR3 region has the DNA TGTGCCAGCAGCGTAGGAGTACCAGATACGCAGTATTTT. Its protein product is CASSVGVPDTQYF.

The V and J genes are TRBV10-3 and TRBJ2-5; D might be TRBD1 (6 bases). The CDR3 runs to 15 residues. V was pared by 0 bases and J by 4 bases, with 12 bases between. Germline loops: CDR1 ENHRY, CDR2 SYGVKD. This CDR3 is CAISESTGIIETQYF. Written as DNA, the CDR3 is TGTGCCATCAGTGAGTCGACAGGAATTATAGAGACCCAGTACTTC.

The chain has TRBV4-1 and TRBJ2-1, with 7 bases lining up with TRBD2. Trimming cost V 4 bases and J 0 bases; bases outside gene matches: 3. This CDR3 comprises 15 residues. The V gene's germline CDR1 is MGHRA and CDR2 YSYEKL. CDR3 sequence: CASSRGGTSYNEQFF. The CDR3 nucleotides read TGCGCCAGCAGCCGGGGGGGGACCTCCTACAATGAGCAGTTCTTC.

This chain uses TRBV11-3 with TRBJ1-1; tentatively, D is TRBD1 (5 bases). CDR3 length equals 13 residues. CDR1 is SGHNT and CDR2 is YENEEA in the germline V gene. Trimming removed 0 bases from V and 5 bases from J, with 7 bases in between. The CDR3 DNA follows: TGTGCCAGCAGCTTAGATGGGGCTACTGAAGCTTTCTTT. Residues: CASSLDGATEAFF.